What follows is one T cell receptor (beta chain) and its context. This specimen belongs to a study of T cell changes during pregnancy in multiple sclerosis. Some clones are missing from TCRdb's copy, which holds only in-frame ones; the method was immunoSEQ multiplex PCR. The repertoire holds roughly 64,000 clones, just under 95% seen once, with approximately 1.5% in the top ten. Germline values: CDR1 SGHNT, CDR2 YYREEE (reference sequence). CDR3 length equals 14 residues. Trimming took off 3 bases at V and 0 bases at J, with 10 bases between the two ends. The chain recombines TRBV5-4 with TRBJ2-7; possibly TRBD1 for D (6 bases). This TCR derives from a female donor with multiple sclerosis, enrolled in a pregnancy study. Source: peripheral blood, taken in the second trimester of pregnancy. DNA for the CDR3: TGTGCCAGCAGCTGGGGACAACACTCCTACGAGCAGTACTTC. It translates to CASSWGQHSYEQYF. Using reference TRBV5-4 and TRBJ2-7 for the parts outside the CDR3, the full variable domain is ETGVTQSPTHLIKTRGQQVTLRCSSQSGHNTVSWYQQALGQGPQFIFQYYREEENGRGNFPPRFSGLQFPNYSSELNVNALELDDSALYLCASSWGQHSYEQYFGPGTRLTVT.